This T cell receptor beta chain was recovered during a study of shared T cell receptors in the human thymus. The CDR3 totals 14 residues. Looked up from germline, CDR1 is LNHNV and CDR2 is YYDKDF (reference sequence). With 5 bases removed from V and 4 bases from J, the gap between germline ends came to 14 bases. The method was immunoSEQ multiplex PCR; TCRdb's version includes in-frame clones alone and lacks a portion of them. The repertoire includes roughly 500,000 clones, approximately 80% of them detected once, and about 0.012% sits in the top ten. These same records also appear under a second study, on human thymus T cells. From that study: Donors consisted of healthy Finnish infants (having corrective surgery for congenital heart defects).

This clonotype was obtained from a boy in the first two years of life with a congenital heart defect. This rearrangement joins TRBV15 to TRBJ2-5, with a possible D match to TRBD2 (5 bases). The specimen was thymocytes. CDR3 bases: TGTGCCACCAGCCCCCGGAGCGGCCCAGAGACCCAGTACTTC. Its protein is CATSPRSGPETQYF.